Each of the 23 T cell receptor beta chains below was sequenced from the same sample in a study of early stage breast cancer tumors. Clones were sequenced by immunoSEQ multiplex PCR, and TCRdb holds only the in-frame ones, with some missing. The sample lists 40,000 to 60,000 clones; roughly 83% were seen once. Material for sequencing was blood. The receptors derive from a person aged 45-60 years with breast cancer.

The chain carries TRBV10-3 and TRBJ2-7; tentatively, D is TRBD2 (5 bases). Germline CDR1 is ENHRY and CDR2 is SYGVKD. There are 14 residues in the CDR3. V gave up 0 bases and J gave up 4 bases, with 10 bases separating them. CDR3 region: CAISESRAPYEQYF. Here the CDR3 DNA reads TGTGCCATCAGTGAGTCGAGGGCGCCTTACGAGCAGTACTTC.

This clone was seen once. V usage is TRBV9 and J usage is TRBJ2-7; 10 bases fit TRBD2. From germline, CDR1 is SGDLS and CDR2 YYNGEE. V gave up 0 bases and J gave up 2 bases; unmatched junction bases: 8. This CDR3 contains 17 residues. CDR3 region: CASSVGWGLAGAYEQYF. In DNA form, the CDR3 reads TGTGCCAGCAGCGTAGGGTGGGGGCTAGCGGGAGCCTACGAGCAGTACTTC.

The rearrangement joins TRBV30 to TRBJ1-4; D is uncertain. The germline V gene encodes CDR1 GTSNPN and CDR2 SVGIG (reference sequence). Trimming took 7 bases from V and 5 from J, leaving 17 bases between them. The CDR3 extends over 14 amino acids. The CDR3 spells CAFRSWQPNEKLFF. The CDR3, as DNA: TGTGCCTTCAGGAGCTGGCAGCCGAATGAAAAACTGTTTTTT. Full variable domain (remainder filled in from reference TRBV30 and TRBJ1-4): SQTIHQWPATLVQPVGSPLSLECTVEGTSNPNLYWYRQAAGRGLQLLFYSVGIGQISSEVPQNLSASRPQDRQFILSSKKLLLSDSGFYLCAFRSWQPNEKLFFGSGTQLSVL.

This clone came up a few times. The CDR3 bases are TGTGCCAGCAGCTCTCCTGCTGGGGCCAACGTCCTGACTTTC. It is translated as CASSSPAGANVLTF. The chain joins TRBV11-2 to TRBJ2-6; D is undetermined. The CDR3 runs to 14 residues. The germline CDR1 and CDR2 sequences are SGHAT and FQNNGV. V lost 4 bases, J lost 2 bases, and 6 bases lay in between.

V and J are TRBV5-4 and TRBJ2-7; D is perhaps TRBD2 (6 bases). Germline V lookup: CDR1 SGHNT, CDR2 YYREEE (reference sequence). V lost 0 bases and J lost 4, with 14 bases in between. The CDR3 is 15 residues long. CDR3 coding DNA: TGTGCCAGCAGCTTGGGTTCCGGACTACAGTACGAGCAGTACTTC. Its translation is CASSLGSGLQYEQYF.

The J gene is TRBJ2-7, the V gene TRBV7-8, with D tentatively TRBD1 (6 bases). V was shortened by 1 base and J by 7 bases, with 17 bases between the two germline ends. The CDR3 length is 15 residues. Germline assignment: CDR1 SGHVS and CDR2 FQNEAQ. The CDR3 is CASSLGTATTGEQYF. The CDR3, as DNA: TGTGCCAGCAGCTTAGGGACAGCCACCACGGGTGAGCAGTACTTC.

The rearrangement uses TRBV7-9 and TRBJ2-2; no clear D gene. V dropped 0 bases and J dropped 6 bases, with 2 bases sitting between them. The CDR3 has 12 residues. Germline lookup yields CDR1 SEHNR and CDR2 FQNEAQ (reference sequence). The CDR3 sequence is CASSLAAGELFF. CDR3 in DNA: TGTGCCAGCAGCTTAGCCGCCGGGGAGCTGTTTTTT.

J is TRBJ1-4 and V is TRBV5-1; 7 positions agree with TRBD1. Germline trimming cut 1 base from V and 7 bases from J; bases unmatched to any gene: 7. The germline V gene has CDR1 SGHRS and CDR2 YFSETQ. The CDR3 sequence is 15 residues long. The CDR3 DNA sequence: TGCGCCAGCAGCTTGTTTGGGACAGACGGTGAAAAACTGTTTTTT. This sequence encodes CASSLFGTDGEKLFF.

The genes are TRBV4-1 and TRBJ1-2; TRBD1 might be the D (5 bases). V dropped 0 bases and J dropped 2 bases, with 13 bases sitting between them. CDR1 is MGHRA and CDR2 is YSYEKL in the germline V gene. The CDR3 totals 16 residues. The CDR3 sequence: CASSQDGRGVNYGYTF. CDR3 sequence (DNA): TGCGCCAGCAGCCAAGATGGTCGGGGGGTAAACTATGGCTACACCTTC.

There are a few counts of this clone. The chain uses TRBV7-9 and TRBJ2-1; TRBD2 agrees at 12 bases. CDR3 length: 18 residues. V shed 2 bases, J shed 2 bases, and the junction held 7 bases outside the gene matches. Germline assignment: CDR1 SEHNR and CDR2 FQNEAQ (reference sequence). CDR3 sequence: CASSLIPTSGGPYNEQFF. The CDR3 region has the DNA TGTGCCAGCAGCTTAATCCCGACTAGCGGGGGTCCCTACAATGAGCAGTTCTTC. Using reference TRBV7-9 and TRBJ2-1 for the parts outside the CDR3, the full variable domain is DTGVSQNPRHKITKRGQNVTFRCDPISEHNRLYWYRQTLGQGPEFLTYFQNEAQLEKSRLLSDRFSAERPKGSFSTLEIQRTEQGDSAMYLCASSLIPTSGGPYNEQFFGPGTRLTVL.

The chain has TRBV29-1 and TRBJ2-7, with 10 bases that match TRBD1. The CDR3 length is 14 residues. Looked up from germline, CDR1 is SQVTM and CDR2 is ANQGSEA. Trimming at V came to 3 bases and at J to 2 bases, leaving 4 bases not matched to a gene. CDR3 sequence reads: CSVEKGTGAYEQYF. Here the CDR3 DNA reads TGCAGCGTTGAGAAGGGGACAGGGGCCTACGAGCAGTACTTC.

V and J are TRBV7-2 and TRBJ2-2; the match to TRBD2 covers 7 bases. CDR1 and CDR2 (germline): SGHTA, FQGNSA. Trimming took 4 bases from V and 7 from J; bases not matched to a gene: 6. This CDR3 comprises 14 residues. The CDR3 DNA reads TGTGCCAGCAGCTCGACTAGCCGGGTCGGGGAGCTGTTTTTT. It yields the protein CASSSTSRVGELFF.

This clone showed up just a few times. The genes are TRBV11-3 and TRBJ2-7; TRBD1 matches 9 bases. V trimming: 3 bases; J trimming: 3 bases; junction bases outside the gene matches: 9. There are 16 residues in the CDR3. Per germline, CDR1 SGHNT and CDR2 YENEEA. The CDR3 DNA sequence: TGTGCCAGCAGCTTCAACAGGGGGCGGACCAGCTACGAGCAGTACTTC. Translated, it gives CASSFNRGRTSYEQYF. Complete variable domain (other parts from reference TRBV11-3 and TRBJ2-7): EAGVVQSPRYKIIEKKQPVAFWCNPISGHNTLYWYLQNLGQGPELLIRYENEEAVDDSQLPKDRFSAERLKGVDSTLKIQPAELGDSAVYLCASSFNRGRTSYEQYFGPGTRLTVT.

The chain recombines TRBV11-2 with TRBJ2-7; D gene unclear. From germline, CDR1 is SGHAT and CDR2 FQNNGV. The CDR3 length is 13 residues. V lost 2 bases, J lost 2 bases, and 7 bases lay in between. The CDR3 loop is CASSLPAAYEQYF. The CDR3 DNA is TGTGCCAGCAGCTTACCAGCCGCCTACGAGCAGTACTTC.

J is TRBJ2-5 and V is TRBV5-5; 8 positions agree with TRBD2. After removal of 4 bases from V and 5 bases from J, the junction contained 10 bases not matched to a gene. This CDR3 has 15 residues. CDR1 and CDR2 from the germline V gene are SGHKS and YYEKEE (reference sequence). The CDR3 is CASSPSGSSGETQYF. The CDR3 DNA reads TGTGCCAGCAGCCCTAGCGGGTCCTCAGGGGAGACCCAGTACTTC.

This sequence joins TRBV7-9 and TRBJ2-5; weak D call: TRBD1 (5 bases). V was clipped by 0 bases and J by 5 bases, with 13 bases between them. This CDR3 contains 15 residues. CDR1 is SEHNR, CDR2 FQNEAQ, per germline (reference sequence). CDR3: CASSLAVGQIETQYF. The CDR3 nucleotides read TGTGCCAGCAGCTTAGCAGTGGGGCAGATTGAGACCCAGTACTTC. The full variable domain, completed using reference TRBV7-9 and TRBJ2-5, is DTGVSQNPRHKITKRGQNVTFRCDPISEHNRLYWYRQTLGQGPEFLTYFQNEAQLEKSRLLSDRFSAERPKGSFSTLEIQRTEQGDSAMYLCASSLAVGQIETQYFGPGTRLLVL.

This clone was seen a few times. The rearrangement links TRBV7-9 to TRBJ1-3, with TRBD1 matching 9 bases. Per the germline V gene, CDR1 is SEHNR and CDR2 is FQNEAQ (reference sequence). Losses at the gene ends were 3 bases for V and 7 bases for J; bases not matched to a gene: 4. There are 14 residues in the CDR3. The CDR3 here is CASSFGQGLNTIYF. CDR3 DNA: TGTGCCAGCAGCTTCGGACAGGGGCTGAACACCATATATTTT.

The chain couples TRBV18 to TRBJ2-1, with D possibly matching TRBD2 (5 bases). CDR3 length: 17 amino acids. The germline CDR1 and CDR2 sequences are KGHSH and LQKENI. V was trimmed by 3 bases and J by 1 base, leaving 16 bases between them. CDR3 in amino acids: CASSPLEGIGSYNEQFF. CDR3 bases: TGTGCCAGCTCACCGCTAGAGGGAATTGGTTCCTACAATGAGCAGTTCTTC.

The chain uses TRBV10-2 and TRBJ2-1; no definite D call. The V gene lost 6 bases and the J gene lost 2 bases, with 5 bases spanning the gap. This CDR3 is built from 12 residues. Germline V gene sequence: CDR1 WSHSY, CDR2 SAAADI. The CDR3 spells CASSQTYNEQFF. The CDR3 region has the DNA TGCGCCAGCAGCCAGACCTACAATGAGCAGTTCTTC.

The rearrangement uses TRBV28 and TRBJ2-7, with 8 bases that match TRBD1. This CDR3 has 15 residues. Trimming took 6 bases from V and 2 from J; bases not matched to a gene: 9. CDR1 is MDHEN, CDR2 SYDVKM, per germline. CDR3 DNA sequence: TGTGCCAGCAGACTTGGGACAGGCGGACCCTACGAGCAGTACTTC. Translating it yields CASRLGTGGPYEQYF.

The chain carries TRBV19 and TRBJ2-2; D possibly uses TRBD1 or TRBD2 (5 bases each). Germline V lookup: CDR1 LNHDA, CDR2 SQIVND (reference sequence). The CDR3 consists of 16 residues. V was shortened by 9 bases and J by 1 base, with 18 bases between the two germline ends. CDR3 nucleotides: TGTGCCAGCCGGGACGCGAGGACCTTGAACACCGGGGAGCTGTTTTTT. Amino acids: CASRDARTLNTGELFF. Full variable domain (missing parts from reference TRBV19 and TRBJ2-2): DGGITQSPKYLFRKEGQNVTLSCEQNLNHDAMYWYRQDPGQGLRLIYYSQIVNDFQKGDIAEGYSVSREKKESFPLTVTSAQKNPTAFYLCASRDARTLNTGELFFGEGSRLTVL.

This clone was observed a few times. The CDR3, as DNA: TGTGCCAGCAGCTTTAGCGCGGGGTCGGGAGCCAGGGACGAGCAGTACTTC. It yields the protein CASSFSAGSGARDEQYF. The chain links TRBV7-9 to TRBJ2-7; D may be TRBD2 (6 bases). V lost 3 bases, J lost 5 bases, and 23 bases lay in between. The CDR3 runs to 17 residues. Germline CDR1 and CDR2: SEHNR and FQNEAQ (reference sequence).

Only a few counts were recorded for this clone. This chain links TRBV5-1 with TRBJ2-3; maybe TRBD2 (7 bases). The V end lost 4 bases, the J end lost 6 bases, and 15 bases lay between the germline ends. CDR3 size: 14 residues. Germline CDR1 and CDR2: SGHRS and YFSETQ. Written as DNA, the CDR3 is TGCGCCAGCAGCGAAGAAGGGGGAGGGGATACGCAGTATTTT. This codes for CASSEEGGGDTQYF.